This T cell receptor (beta chain) was identified in a study of blood T cell repertoires in COVID-19. This CDR3 contains 17 residues. Assay: immunoSEQ multiplex PCR; the TCRdb copy retains only in-frame clones and omits some. The sample holds tens of thousands of clones, about 82% seen once. The J gene is TRBJ2-7, the V gene TRBV21-1; the table gives TRBD1 as D, unverified against the DNA. TRBV21-1 is shown as a pseudogene. Input material: peripheral blood. The source is a woman aged 55 to 70 with acute or convalescent COVID-19. The CDR3 DNA reads TGTGCCAGCTCCCAAGGGGCAGTAAGTTTGGGGACCTACGAGCAGTACTTC. Protein sequence: CASSQGAVSLGTYEQYF.